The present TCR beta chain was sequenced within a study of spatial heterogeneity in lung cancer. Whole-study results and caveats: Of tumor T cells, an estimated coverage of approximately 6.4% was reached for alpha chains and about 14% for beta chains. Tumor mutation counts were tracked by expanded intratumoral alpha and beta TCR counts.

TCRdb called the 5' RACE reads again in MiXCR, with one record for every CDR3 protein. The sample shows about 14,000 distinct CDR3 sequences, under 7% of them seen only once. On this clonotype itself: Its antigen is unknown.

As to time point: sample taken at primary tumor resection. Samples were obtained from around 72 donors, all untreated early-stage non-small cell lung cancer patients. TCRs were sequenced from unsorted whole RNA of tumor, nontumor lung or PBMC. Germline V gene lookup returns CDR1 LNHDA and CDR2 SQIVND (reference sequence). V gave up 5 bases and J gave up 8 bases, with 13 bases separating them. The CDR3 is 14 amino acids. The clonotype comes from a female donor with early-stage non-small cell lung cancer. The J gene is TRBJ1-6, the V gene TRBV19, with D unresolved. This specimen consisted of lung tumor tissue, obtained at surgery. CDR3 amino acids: CASSSLNPDSPLHF. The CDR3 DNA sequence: TGTGCCAGTAGTTCGCTCAATCCGGATTCACCCCTCCACTTT.